Ten or more counts support the clone carrying this T cell receptor beta chain. What it binds is not known. TCRdb itself ran the RT-PCR reads through MiXCR, one entry per CDR3 protein. The profile shows around 470,000 distinct CDR3 sequences, approximately 7.2% of them singletons. V lost 7 bases, J lost 3 bases, and 1 base stayed unmatched. The CDR3 contains 14 residues. The data were taken from a study of response to subunit inactivated influenza vaccine. Study-wide points: Authors proposed each seasonal influenza vaccination draws in few new T cells.

The chain links TRBV12-3 or TRBV12-4 to TRBJ2-2; 11 bases line up with TRBD2. The sequence was obtained from a man between 50 and 69 years old who received an inactivated influenza vaccine. The input for sequencing was PBMCs from blood, taken around 25 months after vaccination. The CDR3 region is CASKLAGDTGELFF. DNA for the CDR3: TGTGCCAGCAAACTAGCGGGGGACACCGGGGAGCTGTTTTTT.